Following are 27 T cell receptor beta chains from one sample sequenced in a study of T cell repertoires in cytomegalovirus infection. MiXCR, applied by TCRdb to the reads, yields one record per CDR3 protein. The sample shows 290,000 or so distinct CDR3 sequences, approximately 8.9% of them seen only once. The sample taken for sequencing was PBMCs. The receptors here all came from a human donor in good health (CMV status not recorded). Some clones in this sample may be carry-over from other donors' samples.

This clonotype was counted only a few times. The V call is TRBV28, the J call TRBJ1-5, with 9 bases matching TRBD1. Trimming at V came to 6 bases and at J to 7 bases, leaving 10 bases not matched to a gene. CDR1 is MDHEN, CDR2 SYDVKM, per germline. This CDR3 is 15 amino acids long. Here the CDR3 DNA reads TGTGCCAGCAGCCGGGGACAGGGAGAAGTCCAGCCCCAGCATTTT. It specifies CASSRGQGEVQPQHF.

CDR3 DNA sequence: TGTGCCAGCAGGGTTAATGAAAAACTGTTTTTT. It encodes CASRVNEKLFF. The chain is built from TRBV6-5 and TRBJ1-4; D uncertain. V was trimmed by 6 bases and J by 4 bases, leaving 3 bases between them. The CDR3 totals 11 residues. Germline CDR1 reads MNHEY; CDR2 reads SVGAGI.

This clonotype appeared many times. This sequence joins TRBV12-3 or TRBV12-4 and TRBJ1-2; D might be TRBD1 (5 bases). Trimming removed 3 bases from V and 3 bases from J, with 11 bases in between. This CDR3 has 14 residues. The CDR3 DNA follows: TGTGCCAGCAGTTTTTTTGGGGGAGACTATGGCTACACCTTC. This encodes CASSFFGGDYGYTF.

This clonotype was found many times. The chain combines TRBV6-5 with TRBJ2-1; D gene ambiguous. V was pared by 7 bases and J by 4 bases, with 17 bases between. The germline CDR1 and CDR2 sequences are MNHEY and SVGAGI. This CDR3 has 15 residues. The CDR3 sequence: CASTLGHQRYNEQFF. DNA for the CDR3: TGTGCCAGCACCCTGGGCCACCAACGTTACAATGAGCAGTTCTTC.

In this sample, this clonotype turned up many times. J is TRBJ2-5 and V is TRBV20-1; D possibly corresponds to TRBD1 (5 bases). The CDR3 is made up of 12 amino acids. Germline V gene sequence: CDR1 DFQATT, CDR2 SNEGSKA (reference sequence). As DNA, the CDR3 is TGCAGCGCCCCCCAGGGTTCAGAGACCCAGTACTTC. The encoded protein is CSAPQGSETQYF.

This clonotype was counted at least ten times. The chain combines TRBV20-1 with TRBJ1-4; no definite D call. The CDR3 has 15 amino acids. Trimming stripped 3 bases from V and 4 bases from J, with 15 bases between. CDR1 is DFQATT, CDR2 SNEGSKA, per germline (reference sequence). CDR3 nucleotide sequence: TGCAGTGCTAGTTACGCTTGGAACAGTAATGAAAAACTGTTTTTT. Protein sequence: CSASYAWNSNEKLFF.

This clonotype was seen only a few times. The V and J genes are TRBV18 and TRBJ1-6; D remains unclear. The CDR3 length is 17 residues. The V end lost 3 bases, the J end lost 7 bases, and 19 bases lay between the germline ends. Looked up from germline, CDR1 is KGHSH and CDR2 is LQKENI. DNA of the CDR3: TGTGCCAGCTCACCTTATACCGACTCCCTAGGCAATTCACCCCTCCACTTT. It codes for CASSPYTDSLGNSPLHF. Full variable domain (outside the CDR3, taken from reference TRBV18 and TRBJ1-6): NAGVMQNPRHLVRRRGQEARLRCSPMKGHSHVYWYRQLPEEGLKFMVYLQKENIIDESGMPKERFSAEFPKEGPSILRIQQVVRGDSAAYFCASSPYTDSLGNSPLHFGNGTRLTVT.

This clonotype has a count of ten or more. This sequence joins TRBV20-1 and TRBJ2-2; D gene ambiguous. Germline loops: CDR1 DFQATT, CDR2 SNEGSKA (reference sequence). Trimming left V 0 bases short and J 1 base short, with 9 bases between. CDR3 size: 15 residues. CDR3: CSARDPNRNTGELFF. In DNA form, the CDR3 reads TGCAGTGCTAGAGATCCAAACAGGAACACCGGGGAGCTGTTTTTT.

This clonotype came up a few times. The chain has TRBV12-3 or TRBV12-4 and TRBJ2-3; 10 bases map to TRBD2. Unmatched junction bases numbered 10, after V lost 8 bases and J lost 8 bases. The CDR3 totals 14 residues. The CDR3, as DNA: TGTGCCAGCTTAAACCCTAGCGGGGGAGGTACGCAGTATTTT. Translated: CASLNPSGGGTQYF.

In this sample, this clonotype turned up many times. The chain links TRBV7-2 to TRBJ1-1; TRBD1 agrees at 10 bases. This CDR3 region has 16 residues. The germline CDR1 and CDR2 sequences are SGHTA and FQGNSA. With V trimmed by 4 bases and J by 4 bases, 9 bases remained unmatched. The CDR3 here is CASSSSGTGDTTEAFF. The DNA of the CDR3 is TGTGCCAGCAGCTCCTCCGGGACAGGGGATACCACTGAAGCTTTCTTT.

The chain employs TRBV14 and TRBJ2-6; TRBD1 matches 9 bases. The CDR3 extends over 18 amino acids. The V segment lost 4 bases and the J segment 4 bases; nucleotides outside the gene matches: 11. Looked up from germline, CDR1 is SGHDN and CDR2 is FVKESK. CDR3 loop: CASSPSDRGMAGANVLTF. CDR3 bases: TGTGCCAGCAGCCCAAGTGACAGGGGGATGGCCGGGGCCAACGTCCTGACTTTC.

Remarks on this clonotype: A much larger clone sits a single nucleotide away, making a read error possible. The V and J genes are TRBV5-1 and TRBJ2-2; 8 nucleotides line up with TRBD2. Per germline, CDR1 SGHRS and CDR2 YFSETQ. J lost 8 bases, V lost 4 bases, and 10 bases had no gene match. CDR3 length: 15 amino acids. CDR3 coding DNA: TGCGCCAGCAGCCATAATAGCGGGGCCAGAGGGGAGCTGTTTTTT. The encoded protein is CASSHNSGARGELFF.

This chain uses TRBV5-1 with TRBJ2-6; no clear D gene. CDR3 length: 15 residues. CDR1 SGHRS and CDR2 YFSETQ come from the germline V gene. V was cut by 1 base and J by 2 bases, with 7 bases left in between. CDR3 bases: TGCGCCAGCAGCTTGCCACAGCCTGGGGCCAACGTCCTGACTTTC. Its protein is CASSLPQPGANVLTF. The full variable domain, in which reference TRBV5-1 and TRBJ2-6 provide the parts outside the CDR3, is KAGVTQTPRYLIKTRGQQVTLSCSPISGHRSVSWYQQTPGQGLQFLFEYFSETQRNKGNFPGRFSGRQFSNSRSEMNVSTLELGDSALYLCASSLPQPGANVLTFGAGSRLTVL.

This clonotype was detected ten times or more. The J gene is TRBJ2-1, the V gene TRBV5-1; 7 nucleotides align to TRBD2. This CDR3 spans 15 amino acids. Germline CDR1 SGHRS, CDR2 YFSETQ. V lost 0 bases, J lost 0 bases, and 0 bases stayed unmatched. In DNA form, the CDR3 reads TGCGCCAGCAGCTTGGGGGGGGGCTCCTACAATGAGCAGTTCTTC. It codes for CASSLGGGSYNEQFF.

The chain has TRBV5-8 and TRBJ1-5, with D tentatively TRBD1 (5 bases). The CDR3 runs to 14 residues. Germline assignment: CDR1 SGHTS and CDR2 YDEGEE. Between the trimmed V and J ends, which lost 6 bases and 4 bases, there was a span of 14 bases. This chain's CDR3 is CASNWGGGNQPQHF. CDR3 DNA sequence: TGTGCCAGCAACTGGGGGGGTGGTAATCAGCCCCAGCATTTT. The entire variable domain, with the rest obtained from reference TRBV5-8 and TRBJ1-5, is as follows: EAGVTQSPTHLIKTRGQQATLRCSPISGHTSVYWYQQALGLGLQFLLWYDEGEERNRGNFPPRFSGRQFPNYSSELNVNALELEDSALYLCASNWGGGNQPQHFGDGTRLSIL.

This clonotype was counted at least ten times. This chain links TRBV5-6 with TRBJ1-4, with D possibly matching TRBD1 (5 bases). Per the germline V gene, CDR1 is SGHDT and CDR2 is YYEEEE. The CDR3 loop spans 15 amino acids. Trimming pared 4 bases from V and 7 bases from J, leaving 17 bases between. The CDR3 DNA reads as TGTGCCAGCAGCACCCGCGGTGGGGGAATTGAAAAACTGTTTTTT. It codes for CASSTRGGGIEKLFF.

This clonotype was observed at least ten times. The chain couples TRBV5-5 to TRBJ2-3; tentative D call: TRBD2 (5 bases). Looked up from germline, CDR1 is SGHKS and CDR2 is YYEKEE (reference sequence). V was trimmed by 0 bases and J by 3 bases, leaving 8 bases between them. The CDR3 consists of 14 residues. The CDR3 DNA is TGTGCCAGCAGCTTGGCTCGGAGGACAGATACGCAGTATTTT. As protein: CASSLARRTDTQYF.

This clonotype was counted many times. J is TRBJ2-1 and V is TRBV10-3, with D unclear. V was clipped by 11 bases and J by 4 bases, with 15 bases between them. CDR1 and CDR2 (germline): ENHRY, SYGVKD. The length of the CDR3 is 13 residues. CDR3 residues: CALESSPYNEQFF. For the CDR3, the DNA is TGTGCCCTTGAAAGCAGTCCTTACAATGAGCAGTTCTTC.

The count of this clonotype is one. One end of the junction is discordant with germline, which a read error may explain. CDR3 sequence reads: CASSLQRIGEPFF. CDR3 in DNA: TGTGCCAGCAGTCTCCAGCGAATTGGTGAGCCGTTCTTC. The chain is built from TRBV6-6 and TRBJ2-1; D unresolved. The CDR3 extends over 13 amino acids. Germline V lookup: CDR1 MNHNY, CDR2 SVGAGI (reference sequence).

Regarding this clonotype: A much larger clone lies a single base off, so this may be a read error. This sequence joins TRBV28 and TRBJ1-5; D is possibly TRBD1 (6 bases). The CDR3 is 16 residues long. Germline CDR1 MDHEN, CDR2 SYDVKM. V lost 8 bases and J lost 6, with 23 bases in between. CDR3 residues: CASADLGGPWGQPQHF. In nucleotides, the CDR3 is TGTGCCAGCGCAGACTTAGGGGGGCCCTGGGGTCAGCCCCAGCATTTT.

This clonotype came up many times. In DNA, the CDR3 is TGTGCCAGCAGCTTAGGGACAGGACGAAACCCCTATGGCTACACCTTC. This codes for CASSLGTGRNPYGYTF. The chain couples TRBV7-3 to TRBJ1-2; TRBD1 matches at 8 bases. The CDR3 consists of 16 residues. The V segment lost 2 bases and the J segment 4 bases; nucleotides outside the gene matches: 9. The germline V gene has CDR1 SGHTA and CDR2 FQGTGA.

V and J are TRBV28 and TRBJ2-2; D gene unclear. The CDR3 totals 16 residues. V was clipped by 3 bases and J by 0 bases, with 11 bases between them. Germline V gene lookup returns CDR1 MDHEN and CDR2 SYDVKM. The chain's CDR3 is CASSFLGRPNTGELFF. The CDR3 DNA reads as TGTGCCAGCAGTTTCCTCGGACGGCCGAACACCGGGGAGCTGTTTTTT.

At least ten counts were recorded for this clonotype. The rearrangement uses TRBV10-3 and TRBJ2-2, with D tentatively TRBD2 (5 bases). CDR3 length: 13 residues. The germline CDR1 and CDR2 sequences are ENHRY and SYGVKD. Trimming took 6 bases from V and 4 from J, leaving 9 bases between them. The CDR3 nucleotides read TGTGCCATCAGCGGGGAAAGCACCGGGGAGCTGTTTTTT. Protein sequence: CAISGESTGELFF.

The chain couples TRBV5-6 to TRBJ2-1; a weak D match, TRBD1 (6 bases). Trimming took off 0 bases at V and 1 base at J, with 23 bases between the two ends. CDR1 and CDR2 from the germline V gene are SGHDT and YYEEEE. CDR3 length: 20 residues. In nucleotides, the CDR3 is TGTGCCAGCAGCTTGGCCTGGGGACAAAGCGGCAAGGGGTCCTACAATGAGCAGTTCTTC. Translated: CASSLAWGQSGKGSYNEQFF. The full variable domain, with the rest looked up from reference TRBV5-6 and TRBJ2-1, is DAGVTQSPTHLIKTRGQQVTLRCSPKSGHDTVSWYQQALGQGPQFIFQYYEEEERQRGNFPDRFSGHQFPNYSSELNVNALLLGDSALYLCASSLAWGQSGKGSYNEQFFGPGTRLTVL.

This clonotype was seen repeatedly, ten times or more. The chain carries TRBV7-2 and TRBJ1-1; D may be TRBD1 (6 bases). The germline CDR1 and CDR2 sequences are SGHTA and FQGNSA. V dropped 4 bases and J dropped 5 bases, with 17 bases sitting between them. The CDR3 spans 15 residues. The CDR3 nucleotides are TGTGCCAGCAGCTCGGGAACAGGGTTTACGACTGAAGCTTTCTTT. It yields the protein CASSSGTGFTTEAFF.

In DNA form, the CDR3 reads TGTGCCAGCAGTTTATTCCAGGGATCCTACGAGCAGTACTTC. Protein sequence: CASSLFQGSYEQYF. The chain joins TRBV27 to TRBJ2-7; D may be TRBD1 (5 bases). V dropped 1 base and J dropped 1 base, with 8 bases sitting between them. The CDR3 length is 14 residues. The V gene's germline CDR1 is MNHEY and CDR2 SMNVEV (reference sequence).

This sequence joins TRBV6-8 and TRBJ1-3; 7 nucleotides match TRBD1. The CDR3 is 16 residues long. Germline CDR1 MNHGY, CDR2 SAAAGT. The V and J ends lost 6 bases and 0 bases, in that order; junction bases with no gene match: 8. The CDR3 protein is CASSHRGPLSGNTIYF. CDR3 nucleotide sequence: TGTGCCAGCAGCCACAGGGGTCCTCTCTCTGGAAACACCATATATTTT.